This T cell receptor (beta chain) was profiled in a study of blood T cell repertoires in COVID-19. The ends were cut back, 0 bases at V and 1 base at J, with 9 bases in the middle. The CDR3 loop spans 15 amino acids. Looked up from germline, CDR1 is LGHNT and CDR2 is FRNRAP. As handled by the study authors: Researchers report that nucleated cell counts were estimated from reference gene primer amplification. Libraries were prepared by immunoSEQ multiplex PCR; TCRdb keeps only in-frame clonotypes and omits some of them. V, J and clone size are taken as reported in that table, and D and trimming were inferred from the DNA itself. Of about 190,000 clones listed, 80% were seen once; the top ten hold 6% to 8.5%.

Specimen: peripheral blood. The rearrangement joins TRBV12-5 to TRBJ1-1; no definite D call. This sequence was found in a man in his fifties or sixties with acute or convalescent COVID-19. This chain's CDR3 is CASGLVLSPNTEAFF. CDR3 nucleotide sequence: TGTGCTAGTGGTTTGGTCCTGTCCCCGAACACTGAAGCTTTCTTT.